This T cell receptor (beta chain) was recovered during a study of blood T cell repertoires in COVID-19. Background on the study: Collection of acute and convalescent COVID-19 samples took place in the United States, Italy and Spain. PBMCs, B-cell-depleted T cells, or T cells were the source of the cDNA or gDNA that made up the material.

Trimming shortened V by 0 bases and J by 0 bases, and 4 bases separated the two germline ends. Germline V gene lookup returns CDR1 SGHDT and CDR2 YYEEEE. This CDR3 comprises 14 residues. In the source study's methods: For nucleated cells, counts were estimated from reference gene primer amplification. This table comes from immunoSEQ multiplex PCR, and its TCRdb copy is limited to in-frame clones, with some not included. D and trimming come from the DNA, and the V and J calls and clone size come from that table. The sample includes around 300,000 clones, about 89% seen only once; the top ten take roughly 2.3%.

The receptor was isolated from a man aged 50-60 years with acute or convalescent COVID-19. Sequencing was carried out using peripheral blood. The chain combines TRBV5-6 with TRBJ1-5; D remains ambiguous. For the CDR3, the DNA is TGTGCCAGCAGCTTGGGCTATAGCAATCAGCCCCAGCATTTT. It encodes CASSLGYSNQPQHF.